The 24 T cell receptor beta chains listed next were all sequenced from one sample in a study of blood T cell repertoires in COVID-19. The data were produced by immunoSEQ multiplex PCR, yet TCRdb's version contains in-frame clones alone and is incomplete. The sample lists 310,000 or so clones; more than 75% were seen once. Sequencing was done on a sample of PBMCs or T cells enriched from blood (not recorded which). The receptors derive from a woman younger than 35 who had recovered from COVID-19.

V gene TRBV2 combines with J gene TRBJ2-3, with D possibly being TRBD2 (6 bases). The CDR3 sequence is 14 residues long. V shed 4 bases and J shed 2 bases, with 10 bases lying between them. The V gene's germline CDR1 is SNHLY and CDR2 FYNNEI. CDR3 amino acids: CASSARGVTDTQYF. DNA for the CDR3: TGTGCCAGCAGTGCGCGGGGTGTCACAGATACGCAGTATTTT.

The chain uses TRBV28 and TRBJ1-1; D gene ambiguous. The CDR3 contains 13 residues. Germline CDR1 is MDHEN and CDR2 is SYDVKM. V was pared by 3 bases and J by 1 base, with 6 bases between. Written as DNA, the CDR3 is TGTGCCAGCAGTTTGGGAGAGAACACTGAAGCTTTCTTT. It yields the protein CASSLGENTEAFF.

V usage is TRBV12-3 or TRBV12-4 and J usage is TRBJ2-7; a weak D match, TRBD1 (5 bases). With 4 bases removed from V and 5 bases from J, the gap between germline ends came to 9 bases. The CDR3 loop spans 12 amino acids. In DNA, the CDR3 is TGTGCCAGCAGTTCACAGGTCCACGAGCAGTACTTC. Translation: CASSSQVHEQYF.

The chain joins TRBV10-3 to TRBJ2-1; 7 bases agree with TRBD1. Germline trimming cut 8 bases from V and 10 bases from J; bases unmatched to any gene: 5. CDR1 is ENHRY, CDR2 SYGVKD, per germline. This CDR3 is built from 11 residues. This CDR3 is CAILGGQEQFF. The DNA for the CDR3 is TGTGCCATCTTAGGGGGCCAAGAGCAGTTCTTC.

In this sample, this clone turned up once. The chain recombines TRBV30 with TRBJ2-2, with D possibly being TRBD1 (6 bases). The CDR3 length is 14 residues. The germline V and J ends were trimmed by 3 bases and 2 bases, with 10 bases remaining between them. Per germline, CDR1 GTSNPN and CDR2 SVGIG (reference sequence). CDR3 nucleotide sequence: TGTGCCTGGAGGGACAGCCCTAACACCGGGGAGCTGTTTTTT. This gives the protein CAWRDSPNTGELFF.

The chain uses TRBV28 and TRBJ2-2; D ambiguous. Germline V gives CDR1 MDHEN, CDR2 SYDVKM. V was pared by 4 bases and J by 3 bases, with 12 bases between. This CDR3 contains 15 residues. CDR3 protein: CASSSPGFHTGELFF. Written as DNA, the CDR3 is TGTGCCAGCAGTTCTCCCGGGTTCCACACCGGGGAGCTGTTTTTT.

The chain uses TRBV30 and TRBJ1-2, with unresolved D. This CDR3 has 15 amino acids. The V end was cut by 3 bases, the J end by 6 bases, with 20 bases between. Germline V lookup: CDR1 GTSNPN, CDR2 SVGIG (reference sequence). The CDR3 nucleotides are TGTGCCTGGAGCAGTTGGGGAGGATCCTCCCATGGCTACACCTTC. As protein: CAWSSWGGSSHGYTF.

CDR3 DNA sequence: TGTGCCTGGAGATTGAATGGCAATTCACCCCTCCACTTT. This sequence encodes CAWRLNGNSPLHF. V usage is TRBV30 and J usage is TRBJ1-6; the D is unclear. V lost 3 bases, J lost 7 bases, and 10 bases lay in between. This CDR3 contains 13 residues. From germline, CDR1 is GTSNPN and CDR2 SVGIG (reference sequence).

CDR3 region: CASSVGGAGQPQHF. In DNA form, the CDR3 reads TGTGCCAGCAGCGTTGGGGGGGCGGGTCAGCCCCAGCATTTT. The rearrangement uses TRBV9 and TRBJ1-5; D possibly corresponds to TRBD1 (6 bases). The length of the CDR3 is 14 residues. Trimming cost V 2 bases and J 6 bases, with 12 bases left between them. Germline CDR1 is SGDLS and CDR2 is YYNGEE.

This clone was seen only once. The J gene is TRBJ2-7, the V gene TRBV11-2; D is possibly TRBD2 (5 bases). The CDR3 loop spans 14 amino acids. The V gene's germline CDR1 is SGHAT and CDR2 FQNNGV. V lost 1 base and J lost 5, with 12 bases in between. The CDR3 bases are TGTGCCAGCAGCTTAGGAACACGAGGGAACGAGCAGTACTTC. This translates into CASSLGTRGNEQYF.

CDR3 in DNA: TGCGCCAGCAGCTTGTCTGGCAGGGGAGTCACAGATACGCAGTATTTT. It translates to CASSLSGRGVTDTQYF. The V call is TRBV5-1, the J call TRBJ2-3; D may be TRBD1 (6 bases). CDR1 SGHRS and CDR2 YFSETQ come from the germline V gene. The CDR3 length is 16 residues. Trimming removed 1 base from V and 2 bases from J, with 14 bases in between.

This chain uses TRBV13 with TRBJ2-3, with 7 bases fitting TRBD1. The length of the CDR3 is 15 residues. V was pared by 6 bases and J by 6 bases, with 12 bases of the junction left unmatched. Germline V lookup: CDR1 PRHDT, CDR2 FYEKMQ (reference sequence). The CDR3 here is CASSSARGTVDTQYF. CDR3 DNA: TGTGCCAGCAGTTCCGCCCGAGGGACAGTTGATACGCAGTATTTT.

This rearrangement joins TRBV2 to TRBJ2-7; 9 bases agree with TRBD1. With V trimmed by 6 bases and J by 3 bases, 6 bases remained unmatched. This CDR3 comprises 14 residues. Germline CDR1 and CDR2: SNHLY and FYNNEI. CDR3 protein: CASSRDRGDYEQYF. The CDR3 coding sequence is TGTGCCAGCAGCAGAGACAGGGGGGACTACGAGCAGTACTTC.

This clone appeared a few times. This chain uses TRBV11-3 with TRBJ1-5, with D possibly TRBD1 on 5 matching bases. With 1 base removed from V and 3 bases from J, the gap between germline ends came to 13 bases. The germline V gene encodes CDR1 SGHNT and CDR2 YENEEA. CDR3 length equals 16 residues. The CDR3 DNA reads as TGTGCCAGCAGCTTAGCTCGTCAGGGAAACAATCAGCCCCAGCATTTT. Protein product: CASSLARQGNNQPQHF.

The V call is TRBV30, the J call TRBJ1-2; the match to TRBD1 covers 7 bases. The CDR3 runs 15 residues. V shed 2 bases, J shed 6 bases, and the junction held 12 bases outside the gene matches. Per germline, CDR1 GTSNPN and CDR2 SVGIG (reference sequence). Here the CDR3 DNA reads TGTGCCTGGAGTTTCTGGACAGGCGGGAGGGATGGCTACACCTTC. This gives the protein CAWSFWTGGRDGYTF.

The chain employs TRBV27 and TRBJ2-7; 7 nucleotides align to TRBD2. Trimming took 8 bases from V and 1 from J; bases not matched to a gene: 5. This CDR3 spans 13 amino acids. CDR1 is MNHEY, CDR2 SMNVEV, per germline (reference sequence). In nucleotides, the CDR3 is TGTGCCAGCTGTAGCGGGCCTTCCTACGAGCAGTACTTC. Translated: CASCSGPSYEQYF.

The CDR3 DNA reads as TGTGCCAGCAGCCCGGGATTTGGGGAGTTACAAGAGACCCAGTACTTC. Protein: CASSPGFGELQETQYF. V usage is TRBV5-8 and J usage is TRBJ2-5; D may be TRBD2 (5 bases). V was pared by 4 bases and J by 2 bases, with 18 bases between. Germline lookup yields CDR1 SGHTS and CDR2 YDEGEE. The CDR3 consists of 16 residues.

This sequence joins TRBV24-1 and TRBJ1-2; a weak D match, TRBD1 (6 bases). Looked up from germline, CDR1 is KGHDR and CDR2 is SFDVKD. V lost 3 bases to trimming and J lost 6 bases, with 13 bases between them. The CDR3 runs 14 residues. For the CDR3, the DNA is TGTGCCACCAGTGATACAGGGAATCAGGATGGCTACACCTTC. Translating it yields CATSDTGNQDGYTF.

This rearrangement joins TRBV9 to TRBJ1-3; D unresolved. V was pared by 4 bases and J by 3 bases, with 8 bases between. Germline CDR1 is SGDLS and CDR2 is YYNGEE. The CDR3 covers 13 residues. The CDR3 loop reads CASSTSVGNTIYF. The CDR3 region has the DNA TGTGCCAGCAGCACGAGCGTTGGAAACACCATATATTTT.

V gene TRBV11-1 combines with J gene TRBJ1-1; D uncertain. Between the trimmed V and J ends, which lost 3 bases and 11 bases, there was a span of 19 bases. CDR1 and CDR2 (germline): SGHAT, FQDESV (reference sequence). The CDR3 spans 14 residues. The CDR3 loop is CASSFWHRNSRAFF. As DNA, the CDR3 is TGTGCCAGCAGCTTCTGGCACAGAAATTCACGGGCTTTCTTT.

V and J are TRBV7-6 and TRBJ2-2; 9 nucleotides agree with TRBD1. Trimming at V came to 6 bases and at J to 7 bases, leaving 9 bases not matched to a gene. The CDR3 runs 15 residues. Germline loops: CDR1 SGHVS, CDR2 FNYEAQ. In DNA form, the CDR3 reads TGTGCCAGCAGAGAAAACAGGGGGCAGGTCGGGGAGCTGTTTTTT. It specifies CASRENRGQVGELFF.

The rearrangement joins TRBV6-5 to TRBJ1-5; tentative D call: TRBD1 (5 bases). V dropped 0 bases and J dropped 7 bases, with 13 bases sitting between them. In germline, CDR1 is MNHEY, CDR2 SVGAGI. The CDR3 sequence is 15 residues long. The CDR3 here is CASSYSGPQEQPQHF. Written as DNA, the CDR3 is TGTGCCAGCAGTTACTCCGGGCCACAGGAACAGCCCCAGCATTTT.

The chain joins TRBV24-1 to TRBJ2-7, with D possibly matching TRBD2 (6 bases). CDR1 KGHDR and CDR2 SFDVKD come from the germline V gene. Trimming removed 3 bases from V and 4 bases from J, with 6 bases in between. The CDR3 runs 12 residues. CDR3 sequence reads: CATSDAGYEQYF. Here the CDR3 DNA reads TGTGCCACCAGTGATGCGGGATACGAGCAGTACTTC.

V usage is TRBV19 and J usage is TRBJ2-7; D gene ambiguous. The CDR3 has 13 residues. V lost 3 bases to trimming and J lost 3 bases, with 9 bases between them. CDR1 and CDR2 (germline): LNHDA, SQIVND (reference sequence). The CDR3 region has the DNA TGTGCCAGTAGTATTCACCGCGACTACGAGCAGTACTTC. Translating gives CASSIHRDYEQYF. The whole variable domain, remainder taken from reference TRBV19 and TRBJ2-7, is DGGITQSPKYLFRKEGQNVTLSCEQNLNHDAMYWYRQDPGQGLRLIYYSQIVNDFQKGDIAEGYSVSREKKESFPLTVTSAQKNPTAFYLCASSIHRDYEQYFGPGTRLTVT.